Shown below are 18 T cell receptor beta chains from a single sample sequenced in a study of shared clonotypes between healthy human individuals. Measured with immunoSEQ multiplex PCR; TCRdb has only the in-frame clones, and not every one. The sample records about 1.5 million clones, around 98% being singletons. Sequencing input: naive CD4+ T cells sorted from blood. Subset meaning: CD45RA+ positively selected. The receptors derive from a man aged 25 to 40 in good health.

The chain couples TRBV28 to TRBJ2-3; 7 positions match TRBD2. With V trimmed by 8 bases and J by 2 bases, 19 bases remained unmatched. The CDR3 loop spans 18 amino acids. The V gene's germline CDR1 is MDHEN and CDR2 SYDVKM. The CDR3 DNA sequence: TGTGCCAGCCTTCCGAGTGGGGCTAGCGGCACCCCCACAGATACGCAGTATTTT. Encoded protein: CASLPSGASGTPTDTQYF.

This rearrangement joins TRBV28 to TRBJ2-3; TRBD1 matches at 9 bases. The junction had 12 bases not matched to a gene; V was cut back by 3 bases and J by 5 bases. CDR3 size: 17 residues. Germline V CDR1 and CDR2: MDHEN, SYDVKM. CDR3 sequence: CASSFLPGQGRIDTQYF. DNA for the CDR3: TGTGCCAGCAGTTTCTTACCGGGACAGGGTAGAATAGATACGCAGTATTTT.

The J gene is TRBJ2-7, the V gene TRBV19; 10 positions agree with TRBD2. The germline V gene has CDR1 LNHDA and CDR2 SQIVND (reference sequence). The CDR3 is 16 amino acids. V lost 10 bases to trimming and J lost 6 bases; unmatched junction nucleotides: 18. Here the CDR3 reads CATSSLELAGLREQYF. The CDR3 DNA follows: TGTGCCACCTCATCTCTGGAACTAGCGGGACTTCGCGAGCAGTACTTC.

The V and J genes are TRBV7-9 and TRBJ1-1; maybe TRBD1 (5 bases). Germline CDR1 is SEHNR and CDR2 is FQNEAQ (reference sequence). This CDR3 has 14 amino acids. V lost 6 bases to trimming and J lost 4 bases, with 15 bases between them. CDR3 protein: CASRSGVGATEAFF. The CDR3 DNA reads as TGTGCCAGCAGGTCCGGGGTTGGGGCCACTGAAGCTTTCTTT.

CDR3 nucleotides: TGCAGCGTACCAGGACAGTCTGGGGCCAACGTCCTGACTTTC. This gives the protein CSVPGQSGANVLTF. The chain combines TRBV29-1 with TRBJ2-6, with a possible D match to TRBD1 (6 bases). V dropped 6 bases and J dropped 1 base, with 10 bases sitting between them. The CDR3 is made up of 14 amino acids. From germline, CDR1 is SQVTM and CDR2 ANQGSEA.

The rearrangement uses TRBV4-3 and TRBJ1-2; TRBD1 might be the D (5 bases). CDR1 LGHNA and CDR2 YSLEER come from the germline V gene. The CDR3 runs to 14 residues. The V gene lost 0 bases and the J gene lost 0 bases, with 5 bases spanning the gap. In DNA, the CDR3 is TGCGCCAGCAGCCAAGAACAGGCTAACTATGGCTACACCTTC. It codes for CASSQEQANYGYTF.

The chain carries TRBV6-6 and TRBJ2-3, with TRBD2 identical over 10 bases. The CDR3 consists of 16 residues. The V gene's germline CDR1 is MNHNY and CDR2 SVGAGI (reference sequence). V was clipped by 0 bases and J by 5 bases; unmatched bases: 5. DNA of the CDR3: TGTGCCAGCAGTTACTCGCTAGCGGGAGATGAAGATACGCAGTATTTT. Its translation is CASSYSLAGDEDTQYF.

This clone has just one count. The J gene is TRBJ2-7, the V gene TRBV27; perhaps TRBD2 as D (5 bases). Trimming cost V 2 bases and J 6 bases, with 11 bases left between them. Germline V gene data show CDR1 as MNHEY and CDR2 as SMNVEV (reference sequence). This CDR3 spans 13 amino acids. CDR3 sequence (DNA): TGTGCCAGCAGTTTAATAGAGGGCGGCGAGCAGTACTTC. This codes for CASSLIEGGEQYF.

The genes are TRBV19 and TRBJ1-1, with D possibly being TRBD1 (5 bases). This CDR3 comprises 14 residues. The germline V gene encodes CDR1 LNHDA and CDR2 SQIVND (reference sequence). V was pared by 7 bases and J by 8 bases, with 20 bases between. The CDR3 region has the DNA TGTGCCAGTACTTTGGGGGGTCCGATTATGGAAGCTTTCTTT. Its protein product is CASTLGGPIMEAFF.

The chain is built from TRBV2 and TRBJ2-1; a possible D gene is TRBD1 (6 bases). Germline assignment: CDR1 SNHLY and CDR2 FYNNEI. V lost 1 base to trimming and J lost 0 bases, with 7 bases between them. This CDR3 contains 15 residues. This CDR3 reads CASSEEDSSYNEQFF. CDR3 bases: TGTGCCAGCAGTGAAGAGGACAGCTCCTACAATGAGCAGTTCTTC.

J is TRBJ2-7 and V is TRBV10-2; no definite D call. Trimming removed 4 bases from V and 5 bases from J, with 9 bases in between. This CDR3 spans 12 amino acids. Looked up from germline, CDR1 is WSHSY and CDR2 is SAAADI. The DNA of the CDR3 is TGCGCCAGCAGTGTCCGATGGCACGAGCAGTACTTC. It is translated as CASSVRWHEQYF.

The CDR3 protein is CASSPGGGGRALIYEQYF. Written as DNA, the CDR3 is TGTGCCAGCAGCCCGGGCGGCGGCGGGAGGGCCCTCATATACGAGCAGTACTTC. The chain is built from TRBV9 and TRBJ2-7, with 9 bases aligning to TRBD2. The V gene end was trimmed by 4 bases and the J gene end by 4 bases; junction bases not matched to a gene: 18. This CDR3 spans 18 amino acids. CDR1 is SGDLS, CDR2 YYNGEE, per germline.

The chain employs TRBV9 and TRBJ2-1, with D unclear. Deletions cut 0 bases from V and 4 bases from J, with 11 bases between. Germline CDR1 is SGDLS and CDR2 is YYNGEE. The CDR3 totals 15 residues. The CDR3 DNA is TGTGCCAGCAGCGTAGTGAGTGGGGTTTACAATGAGCAGTTCTTC. The encoded protein is CASSVVSGVYNEQFF. Combining the CDR3 with reference TRBV9 and TRBJ2-1 gives the whole variable domain DSGVTQTPKHLITATGQRVTLRCSPRSGDLSVYWYQQSLDQGLQFLIQYYNGEERAKGNILERFSAQQFPDLHSELNLSSLELGDSALYFCASSVVSGVYNEQFFGPGTRLTVL.

This chain joins TRBV18 and TRBJ2-3; 10 bases fit TRBD2. CDR1 is KGHSH, CDR2 LQKENI, per germline. Germline trimming cut 1 base from V and 5 bases from J; bases unmatched to any gene: 9. CDR3 length: 17 amino acids. This CDR3 reads CASSPLRLAGVGDTQYF. CDR3 nucleotides: TGTGCCAGCTCACCACTCCGGCTAGCGGGAGTAGGAGATACGCAGTATTTT.

Regarding this clone: Other nucleotide sequences from this sample produce the same CDR3. The chain links TRBV7-2 to TRBJ1-3; D is unresolved. Germline V gene lookup returns CDR1 SGHTA and CDR2 FQGNSA. V dropped 1 base and J dropped 1 base, with 5 bases sitting between them. The CDR3 is made up of 14 amino acids. The CDR3 nucleotides are TGTGCCAGCAGCTTAGGGGGTTCTGGAAACACCATATATTTT. It is translated as CASSLGGSGNTIYF.

The chain carries TRBV30 and TRBJ2-3, with D perhaps matching TRBD2 (6 bases). CDR1 is GTSNPN, CDR2 SVGIG, per germline (reference sequence). The V end lost 3 bases, the J end lost 6 bases, and 19 bases lay between the germline ends. The CDR3 is made up of 15 amino acids. The CDR3 spells CAWRRDFPTGDTQYF. Here the CDR3 DNA reads TGTGCCTGGAGGCGGGACTTTCCAACGGGGGATACGCAGTATTTT.

The chain couples TRBV11-2 to TRBJ2-2, with 8 positions matching TRBD1. The germline gives CDR1 SGHAT, CDR2 FQNNGV. The CDR3 is 14 residues long. V gave up 5 bases and J gave up 4 bases; unmatched junction bases: 3. The CDR3 sequence is CASSRDRSTGELFF. CDR3 sequence (DNA): TGTGCCAGCAGCCGGGACAGGAGCACCGGGGAGCTGTTTTTT.

The chain joins TRBV28 to TRBJ1-5, with 8 bases identical to TRBD1. The junction had 8 bases not matched to a gene; V was cut back by 5 bases and J by 2 bases. CDR1 is MDHEN, CDR2 SYDVKM, per germline. This CDR3 region has 16 residues. CDR3 coding DNA: TGTGCCAGCAGTCGTTCGGACAGGGCGGGCAATCAGCCCCAGCATTTT. Encoded protein: CASSRSDRAGNQPQHF.